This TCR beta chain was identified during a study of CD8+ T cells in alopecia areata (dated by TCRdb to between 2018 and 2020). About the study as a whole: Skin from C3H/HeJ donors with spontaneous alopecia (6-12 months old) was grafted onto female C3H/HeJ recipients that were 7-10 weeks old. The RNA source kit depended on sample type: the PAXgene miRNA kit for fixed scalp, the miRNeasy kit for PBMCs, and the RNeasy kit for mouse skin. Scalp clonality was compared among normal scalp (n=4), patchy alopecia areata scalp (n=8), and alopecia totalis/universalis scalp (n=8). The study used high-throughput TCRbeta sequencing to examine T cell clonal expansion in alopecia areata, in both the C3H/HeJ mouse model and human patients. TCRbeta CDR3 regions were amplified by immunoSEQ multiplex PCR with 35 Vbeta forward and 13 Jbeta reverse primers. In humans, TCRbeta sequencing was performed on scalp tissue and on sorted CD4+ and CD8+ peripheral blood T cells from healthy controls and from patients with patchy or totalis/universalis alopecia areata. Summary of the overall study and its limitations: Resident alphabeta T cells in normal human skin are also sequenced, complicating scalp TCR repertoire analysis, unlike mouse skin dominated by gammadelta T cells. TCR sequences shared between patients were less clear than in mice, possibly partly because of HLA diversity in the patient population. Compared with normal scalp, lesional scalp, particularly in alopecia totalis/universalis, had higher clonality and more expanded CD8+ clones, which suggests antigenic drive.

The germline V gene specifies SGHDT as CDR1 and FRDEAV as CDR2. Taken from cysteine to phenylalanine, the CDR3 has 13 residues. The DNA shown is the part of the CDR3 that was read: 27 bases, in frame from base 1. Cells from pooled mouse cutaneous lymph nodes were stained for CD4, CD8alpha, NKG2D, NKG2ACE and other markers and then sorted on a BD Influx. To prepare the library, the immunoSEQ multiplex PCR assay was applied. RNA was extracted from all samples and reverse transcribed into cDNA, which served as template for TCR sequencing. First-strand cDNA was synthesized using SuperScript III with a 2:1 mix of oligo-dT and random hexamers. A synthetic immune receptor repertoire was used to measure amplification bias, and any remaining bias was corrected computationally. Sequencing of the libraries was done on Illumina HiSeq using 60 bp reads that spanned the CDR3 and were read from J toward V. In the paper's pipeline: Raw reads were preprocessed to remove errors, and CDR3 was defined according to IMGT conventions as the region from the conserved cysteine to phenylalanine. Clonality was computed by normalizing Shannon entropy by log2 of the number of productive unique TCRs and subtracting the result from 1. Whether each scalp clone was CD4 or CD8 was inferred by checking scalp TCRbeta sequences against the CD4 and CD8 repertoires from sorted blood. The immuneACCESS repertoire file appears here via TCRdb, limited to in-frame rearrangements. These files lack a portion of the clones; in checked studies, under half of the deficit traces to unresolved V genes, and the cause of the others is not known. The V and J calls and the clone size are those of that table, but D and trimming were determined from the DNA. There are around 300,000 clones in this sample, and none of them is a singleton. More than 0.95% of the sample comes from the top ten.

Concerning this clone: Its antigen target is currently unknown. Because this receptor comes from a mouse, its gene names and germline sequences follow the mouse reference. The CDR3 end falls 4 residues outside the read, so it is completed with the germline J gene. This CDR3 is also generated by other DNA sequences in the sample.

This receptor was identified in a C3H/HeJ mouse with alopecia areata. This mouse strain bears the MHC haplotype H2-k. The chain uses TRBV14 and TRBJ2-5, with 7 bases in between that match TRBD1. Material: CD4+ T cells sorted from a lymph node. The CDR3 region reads CASSSTGADTQYF. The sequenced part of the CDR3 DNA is TGTGCCAGCAGTTCAACAGGGGCAGAC. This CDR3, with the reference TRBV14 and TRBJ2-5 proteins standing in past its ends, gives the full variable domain EAGVTQSPRYAVLQEGQAVSFWCDPISGHDTLYWYQQPRDQGPQLLVYFRDEAVIDNSQLPSDRFSAVRPKGTNSTLKIQSAKQGDTATYLCASSSTGADTQYFGPGTRLLVL.